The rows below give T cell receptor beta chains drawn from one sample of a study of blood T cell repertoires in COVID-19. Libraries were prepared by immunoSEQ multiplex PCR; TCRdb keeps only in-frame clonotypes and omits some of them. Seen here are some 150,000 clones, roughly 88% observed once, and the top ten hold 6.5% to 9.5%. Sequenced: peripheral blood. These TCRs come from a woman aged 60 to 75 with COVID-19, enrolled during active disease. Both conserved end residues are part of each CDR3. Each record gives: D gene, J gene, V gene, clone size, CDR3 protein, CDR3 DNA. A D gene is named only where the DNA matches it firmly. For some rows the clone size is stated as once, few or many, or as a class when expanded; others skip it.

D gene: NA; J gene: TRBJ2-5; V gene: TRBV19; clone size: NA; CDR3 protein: CATHDRFETQYF; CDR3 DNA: TGTGCCACACACGACAGGTTTGAGACCCAGTACTTC
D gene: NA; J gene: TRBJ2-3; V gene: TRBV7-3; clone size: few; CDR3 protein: CASGGTSTDTQYF; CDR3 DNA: TGTGCCAGCGGGGGGACTAGCACAGATACGCAGTATTTT
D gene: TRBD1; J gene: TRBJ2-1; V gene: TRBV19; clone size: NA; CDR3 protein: CASSIEADRGLGSLHNEQFF; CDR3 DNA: TGTGCCAGTAGTATAGAGGCGGACAGGGGGCTTGGGTCCCTGCACAATGAGCAGTTCTTC
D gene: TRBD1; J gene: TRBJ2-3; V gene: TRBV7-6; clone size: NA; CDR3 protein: CASSGGPDRAHTQYF; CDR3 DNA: TGTGCCAGCAGCGGGGGACCCGACAGGGCGCATACGCAGTATTTT
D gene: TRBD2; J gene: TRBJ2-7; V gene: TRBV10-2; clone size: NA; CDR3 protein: CARGRGLRDEQYF; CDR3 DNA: TGCGCCAGGGGGAGGGGCCTAAGGGACGAGCAGTACTTC
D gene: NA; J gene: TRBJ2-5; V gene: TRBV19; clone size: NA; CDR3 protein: CASSIDPTGRETQYF; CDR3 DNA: TGTGCCAGTAGTATAGATCCGACAGGACGGGAGACCCAGTACTTC
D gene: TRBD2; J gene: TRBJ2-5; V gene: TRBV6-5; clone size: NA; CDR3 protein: CASSRLAGKGETQYF; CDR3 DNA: TGTGCCAGCAGCAGACTAGCGGGGAAGGGAGAGACCCAGTACTTC
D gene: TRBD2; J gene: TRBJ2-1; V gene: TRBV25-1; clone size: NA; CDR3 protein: CASSVLAGNNEQFF; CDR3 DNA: TGTGCCAGCAGTGTGCTAGCGGGGAACAATGAGCAGTTCTTC
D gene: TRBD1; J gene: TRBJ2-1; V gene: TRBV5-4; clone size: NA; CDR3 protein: CASSFRQGFLGNEQFF; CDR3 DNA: TGTGCCAGCAGCTTTCGACAGGGGTTCTTGGGCAATGAGCAGTTCTTC
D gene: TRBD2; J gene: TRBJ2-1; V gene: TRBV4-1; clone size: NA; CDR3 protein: CASSRTSGGALNEQFF; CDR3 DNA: TGCGCCAGCAGCCGGACTAGCGGGGGGGCGTTGAATGAGCAGTTCTTC
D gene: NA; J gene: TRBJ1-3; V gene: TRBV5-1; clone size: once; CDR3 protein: CASSGPGSGNTIYF; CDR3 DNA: TGCGCCAGCAGCGGCCCAGGGTCCGGAAACACCATATATTTT
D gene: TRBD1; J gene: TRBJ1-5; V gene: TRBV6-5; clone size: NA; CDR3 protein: CASSIDRADQPQHF; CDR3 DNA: TGTGCCAGCAGTATCGACAGGGCTGATCAGCCCCAGCATTTT
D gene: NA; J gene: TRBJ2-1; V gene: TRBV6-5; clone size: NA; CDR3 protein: CASAFGERSYNEQFF; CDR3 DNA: TGTGCCAGCGCCTTTGGGGAGCGCTCCTACAATGAGCAGTTCTTC
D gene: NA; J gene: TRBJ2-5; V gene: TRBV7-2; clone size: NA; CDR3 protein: CASSFQGGGFETQYF; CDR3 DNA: TGTGCCAGCAGCTTTCAAGGGGGGGGCTTCGAGACCCAGTACTTC
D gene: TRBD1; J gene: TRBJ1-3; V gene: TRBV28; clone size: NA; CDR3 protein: CASSFDRGGNTIYF; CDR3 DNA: TGTGCCAGCAGTTTCGACAGGGGAGGAAACACCATATATTTT
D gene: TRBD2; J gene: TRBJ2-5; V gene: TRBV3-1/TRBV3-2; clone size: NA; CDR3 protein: CASSLRLAGEETQYF; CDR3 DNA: TGTGCCAGCAGCCTCCGACTAGCGGGGGAAGAGACCCAGTACTTC
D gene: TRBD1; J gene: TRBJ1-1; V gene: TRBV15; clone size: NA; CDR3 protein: CATTKRGDRNTEAFF; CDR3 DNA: TGTGCCACCACTAAGAGGGGGGACAGGAACACTGAAGCTTTCTTT
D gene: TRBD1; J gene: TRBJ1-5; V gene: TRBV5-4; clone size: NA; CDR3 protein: CASSLKGAGQPQHF; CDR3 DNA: TGTGCCAGCAGCTTGAAGGGGGCAGGTCAGCCCCAGCATTTT
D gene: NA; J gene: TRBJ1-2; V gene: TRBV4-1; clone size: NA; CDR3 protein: CASSQVVSSYGYTF; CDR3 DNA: TGCGCCAGCAGCCAAGTTGTATCCAGTTATGGCTACACCTTC
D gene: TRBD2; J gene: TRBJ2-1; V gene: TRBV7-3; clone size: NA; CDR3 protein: CASSPTSGGYNEQFF; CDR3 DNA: TGTGCCAGCAGCCCGACTAGCGGGGGGTACAATGAGCAGTTCTTC
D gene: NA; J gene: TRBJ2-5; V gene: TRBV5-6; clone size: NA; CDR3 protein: CASSLGQRETQYF; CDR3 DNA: TGTGCCAGCAGCTTGGGACAGAGAGAGACCCAGTACTTC
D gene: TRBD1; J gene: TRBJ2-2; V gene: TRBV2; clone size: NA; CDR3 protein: CASSEKTGGLGELFF; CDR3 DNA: TGTGCCAGCAGTGAAAAGACAGGGGGGCTCGGGGAGCTGTTTTTT
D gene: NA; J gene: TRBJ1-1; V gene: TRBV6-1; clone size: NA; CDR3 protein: CASSEFTRVETEAFF; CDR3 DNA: TGTGCCAGCAGTGAATTTACCCGGGTGGAAACTGAAGCTTTCTTT
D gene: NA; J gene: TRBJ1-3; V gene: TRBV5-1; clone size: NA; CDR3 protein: CASSLHEALSGNTIYF; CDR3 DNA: TGCGCCAGCAGCCTTCATGAGGCCCTCTCTGGAAACACCATATATTTT